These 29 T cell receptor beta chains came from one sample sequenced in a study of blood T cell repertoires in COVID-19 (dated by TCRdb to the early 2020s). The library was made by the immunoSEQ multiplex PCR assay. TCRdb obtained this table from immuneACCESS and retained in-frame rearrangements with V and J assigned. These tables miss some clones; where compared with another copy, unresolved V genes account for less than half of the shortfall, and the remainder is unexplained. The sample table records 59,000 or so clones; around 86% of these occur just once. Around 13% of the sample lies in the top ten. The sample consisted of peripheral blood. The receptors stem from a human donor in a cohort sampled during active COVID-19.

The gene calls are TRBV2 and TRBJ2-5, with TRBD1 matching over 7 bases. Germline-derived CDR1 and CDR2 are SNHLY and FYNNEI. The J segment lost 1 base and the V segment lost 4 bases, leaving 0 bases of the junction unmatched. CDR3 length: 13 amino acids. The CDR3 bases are TGTGCCAGCAGTGGACAGGGCCAAGAGACCCAGTACTTC. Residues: CASSGQGQETQYF.

CDR3 sequence: CASSPGQGVTNEKLFF. DNA of the CDR3: TGTGCCAGCAGTCCAGGACAGGGAGTAACTAATGAAAAACTGTTTTTT. The chain couples TRBV6-6 to TRBJ1-4, with 8 bases lining up with TRBD1. Germline lookup yields CDR1 MNHNY and CDR2 SVGAGI (reference sequence). Unmatched junction bases numbered 6, after V lost 5 bases and J lost 1 base. This CDR3 has 16 residues.

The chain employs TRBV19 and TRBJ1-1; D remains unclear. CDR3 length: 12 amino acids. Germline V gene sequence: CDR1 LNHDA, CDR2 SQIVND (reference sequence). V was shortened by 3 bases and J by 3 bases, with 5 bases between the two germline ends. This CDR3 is CASSMSDTEAFF. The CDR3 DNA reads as TGTGCCAGTAGTATGTCGGACACTGAAGCTTTCTTT.

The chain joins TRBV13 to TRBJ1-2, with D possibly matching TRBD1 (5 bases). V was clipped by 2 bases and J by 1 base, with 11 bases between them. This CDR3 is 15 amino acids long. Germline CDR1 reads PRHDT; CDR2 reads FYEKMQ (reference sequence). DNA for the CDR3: TGTGCCAGCAGCTTACGGGCAGGGAATAACTATGGCTACACCTTC. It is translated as CASSLRAGNNYGYTF.

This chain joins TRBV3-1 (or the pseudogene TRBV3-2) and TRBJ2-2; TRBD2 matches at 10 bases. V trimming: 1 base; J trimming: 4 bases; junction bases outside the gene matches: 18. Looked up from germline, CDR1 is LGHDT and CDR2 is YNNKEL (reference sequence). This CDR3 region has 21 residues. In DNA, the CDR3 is TGTGCCAGCAGCCAAGCGGCCCCAGGACTAGCGGTATTACGGGGCACCGGGGAGCTGTTTTTT. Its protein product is CASSQAAPGLAVLRGTGELFF.

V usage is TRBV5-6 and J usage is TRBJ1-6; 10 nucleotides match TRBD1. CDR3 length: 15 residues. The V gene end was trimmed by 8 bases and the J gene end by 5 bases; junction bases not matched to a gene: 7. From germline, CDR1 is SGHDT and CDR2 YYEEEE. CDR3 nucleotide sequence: TGTGCCAGTAATACCGGGACAGGGGATAATTCACCCCTCCACTTT. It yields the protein CASNTGTGDNSPLHF.

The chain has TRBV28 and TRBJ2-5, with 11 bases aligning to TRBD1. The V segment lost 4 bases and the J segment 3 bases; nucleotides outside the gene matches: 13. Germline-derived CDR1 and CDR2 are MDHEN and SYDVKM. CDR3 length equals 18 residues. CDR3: CASSYPAPGQGVEETQYF. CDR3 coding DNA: TGTGCCAGCAGTTACCCGGCCCCGGGACAGGGGGTCGAAGAGACCCAGTACTTC.

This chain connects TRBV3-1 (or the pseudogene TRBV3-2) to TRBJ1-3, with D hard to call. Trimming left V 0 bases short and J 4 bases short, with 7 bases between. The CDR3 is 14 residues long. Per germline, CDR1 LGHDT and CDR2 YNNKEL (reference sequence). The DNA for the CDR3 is TGTGCCAGCAGCCAAGAATGGCGGGGAAACACCATATATTTT. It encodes CASSQEWRGNTIYF.

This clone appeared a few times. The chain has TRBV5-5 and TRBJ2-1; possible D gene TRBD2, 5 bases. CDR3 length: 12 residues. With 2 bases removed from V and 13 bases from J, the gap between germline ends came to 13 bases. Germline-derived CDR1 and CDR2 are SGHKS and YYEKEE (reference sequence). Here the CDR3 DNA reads TGTGCCAGCAGCTTCTTCGGGGTCGGACAGTTCTTC. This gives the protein CASSFFGVGQFF.

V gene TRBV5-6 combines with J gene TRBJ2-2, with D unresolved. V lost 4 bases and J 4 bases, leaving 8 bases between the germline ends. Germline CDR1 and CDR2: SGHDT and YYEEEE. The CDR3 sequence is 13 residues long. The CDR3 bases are TGTGCCAGCAGCAAGACAAGCACCGGGGAGCTGTTTTTT. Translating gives CASSKTSTGELFF.

CDR3 in DNA: TGTGCCAGTAACAAAGACAATCAGCCCCAGCATTTT. It translates to CASNKDNQPQHF. V and J are TRBV2 and TRBJ1-5; no definite D call. The germline V gene has CDR1 SNHLY and CDR2 FYNNEI. The ends were cut back, 9 bases at V and 3 bases at J, with 9 bases in the middle. This CDR3 is built from 12 residues. Full variable domain (missing parts from reference TRBV2 and TRBJ1-5): EPEVTQTPSHQVTQMGQEVILRCVPISNHLYFYWYRQILGQKVEFLVSFYNNEISEKSEIFDDQFSVERPDGSNFTLKIRSTKLEDSAMYFCASNKDNQPQHFGDGTRLSIL.

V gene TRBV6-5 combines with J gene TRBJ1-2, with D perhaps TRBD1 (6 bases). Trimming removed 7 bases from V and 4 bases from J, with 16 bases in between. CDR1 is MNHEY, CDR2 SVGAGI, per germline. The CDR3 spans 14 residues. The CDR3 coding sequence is TGTGCCAGCACCCTGGGTGGGGACACCTATGGCTACACCTTC. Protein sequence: CASTLGGDTYGYTF.

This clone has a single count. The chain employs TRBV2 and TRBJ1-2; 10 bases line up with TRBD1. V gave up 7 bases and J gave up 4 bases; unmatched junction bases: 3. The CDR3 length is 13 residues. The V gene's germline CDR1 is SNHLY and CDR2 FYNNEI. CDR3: CASTRTGGYGYTF. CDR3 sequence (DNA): TGTGCCAGCACCAGGACAGGGGGCTATGGCTACACCTTC.

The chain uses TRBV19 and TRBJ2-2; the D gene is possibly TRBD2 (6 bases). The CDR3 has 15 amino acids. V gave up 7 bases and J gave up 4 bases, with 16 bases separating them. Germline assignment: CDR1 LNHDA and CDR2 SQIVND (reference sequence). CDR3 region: CASIPRGAFTGELFF. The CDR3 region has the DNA TGTGCCAGTATCCCACGCGGGGCCTTCACCGGGGAGCTGTTTTTT.

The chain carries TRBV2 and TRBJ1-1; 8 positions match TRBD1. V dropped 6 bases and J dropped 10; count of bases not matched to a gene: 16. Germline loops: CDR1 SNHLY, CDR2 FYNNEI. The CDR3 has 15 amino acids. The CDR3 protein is CASSPDRGWGLGAFF. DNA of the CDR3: TGTGCCAGCAGCCCCGACAGGGGTTGGGGCCTAGGAGCTTTCTTT.

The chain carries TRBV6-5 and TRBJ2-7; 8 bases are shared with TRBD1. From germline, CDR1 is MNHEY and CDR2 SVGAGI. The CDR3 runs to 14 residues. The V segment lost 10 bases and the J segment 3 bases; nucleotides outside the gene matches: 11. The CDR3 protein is CATPGQEGVYEQYV. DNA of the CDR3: TGTGCCACCCCGGGACAGGAAGGGGTCTACGAGCAGTACGTC.

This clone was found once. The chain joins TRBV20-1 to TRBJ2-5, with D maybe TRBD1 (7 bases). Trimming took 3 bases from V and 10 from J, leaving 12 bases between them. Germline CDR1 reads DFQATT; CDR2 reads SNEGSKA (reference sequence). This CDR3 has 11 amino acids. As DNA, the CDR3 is TGCAGTGCTAGTGGCAGGGGGGACCAGTACTTC. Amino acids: CSASGRGDQYF.

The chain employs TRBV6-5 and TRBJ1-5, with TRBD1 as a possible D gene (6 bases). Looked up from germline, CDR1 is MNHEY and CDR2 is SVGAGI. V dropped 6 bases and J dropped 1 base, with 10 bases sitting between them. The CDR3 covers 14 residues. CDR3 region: CASSQGQSNQPQHF. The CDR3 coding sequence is TGTGCCAGCAGCCAAGGACAGAGCAATCAGCCCCAGCATTTT.

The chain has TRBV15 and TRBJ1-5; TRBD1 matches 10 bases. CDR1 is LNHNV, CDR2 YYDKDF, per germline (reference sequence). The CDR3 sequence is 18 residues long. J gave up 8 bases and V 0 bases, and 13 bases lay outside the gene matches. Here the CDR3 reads CATSRDSGSGTGVKPQHF. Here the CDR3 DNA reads TGTGCCACCAGCAGAGATTCGGGGAGCGGGACAGGGGTCAAGCCCCAGCATTTT.

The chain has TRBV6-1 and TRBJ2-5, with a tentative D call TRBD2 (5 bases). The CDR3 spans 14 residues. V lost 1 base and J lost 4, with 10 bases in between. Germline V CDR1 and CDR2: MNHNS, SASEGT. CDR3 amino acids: CASSEGGYPETQYF. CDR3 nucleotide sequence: TGTGCCAGCAGTGAAGGAGGGTACCCAGAGACCCAGTACTTC.

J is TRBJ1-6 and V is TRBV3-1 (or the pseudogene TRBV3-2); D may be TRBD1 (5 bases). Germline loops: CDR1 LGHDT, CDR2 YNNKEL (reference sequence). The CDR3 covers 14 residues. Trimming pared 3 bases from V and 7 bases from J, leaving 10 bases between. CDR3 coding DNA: TGTGCCAGCAGCCACGCCGGGGGGAATTCACCCCTCCACTTT. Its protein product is CASSHAGGNSPLHF.

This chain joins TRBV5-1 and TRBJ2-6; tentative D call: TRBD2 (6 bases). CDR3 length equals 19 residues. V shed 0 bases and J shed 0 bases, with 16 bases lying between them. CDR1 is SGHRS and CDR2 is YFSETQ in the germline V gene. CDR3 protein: CASSLEGRTTSSGANVLTF. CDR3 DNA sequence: TGCGCCAGCAGCTTGGAGGGACGTACGACTAGCTCTGGGGCCAACGTCCTGACTTTC.

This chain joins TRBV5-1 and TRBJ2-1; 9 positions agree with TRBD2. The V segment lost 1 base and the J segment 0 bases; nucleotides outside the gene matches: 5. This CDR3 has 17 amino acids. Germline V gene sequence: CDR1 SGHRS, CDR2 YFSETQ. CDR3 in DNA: TGCGCCAGCAGCTTGTTGGCGGGGGGGATCTCCTACAATGAGCAGTTCTTC. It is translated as CASSLLAGGISYNEQFF.

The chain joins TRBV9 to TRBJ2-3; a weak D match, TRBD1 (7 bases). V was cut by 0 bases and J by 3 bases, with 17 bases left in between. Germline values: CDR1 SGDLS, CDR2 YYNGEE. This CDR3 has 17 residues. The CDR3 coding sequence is TGTGCCAGCAGCGTAGTCTGGGGGGCAGGGGGGACAGATACGCAGTATTTT. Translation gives CASSVVWGAGGTDTQYF.

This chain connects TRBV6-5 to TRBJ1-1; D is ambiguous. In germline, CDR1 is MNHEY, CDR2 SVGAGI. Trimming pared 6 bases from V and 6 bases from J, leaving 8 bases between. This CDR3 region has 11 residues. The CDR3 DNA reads TGTGCCAGCAGATCTCTCGCTGAAGCTTTCTTT. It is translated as CASRSLAEAFF.

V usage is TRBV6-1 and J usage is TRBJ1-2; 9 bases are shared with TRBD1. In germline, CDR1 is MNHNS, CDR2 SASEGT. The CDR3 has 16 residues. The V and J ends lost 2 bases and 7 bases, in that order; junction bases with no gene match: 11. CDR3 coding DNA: TGTGCCAGCAGTGAACACTTAGGCGGACAGGGGAGTGGCTACACCTTC. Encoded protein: CASSEHLGGQGSGYTF.

CDR3 region: CASSGGQGETQYF. The CDR3 bases are TGTGCCAGCAGCGGGGGACAGGGAGAGACCCAGTACTTC. The chain combines TRBV9 with TRBJ2-5; 9 nucleotides agree with TRBD1. The CDR3 totals 13 residues. Germline lookup yields CDR1 SGDLS and CDR2 YYNGEE. Unmatched junction bases numbered 1, after V lost 3 bases and J lost 4 bases.

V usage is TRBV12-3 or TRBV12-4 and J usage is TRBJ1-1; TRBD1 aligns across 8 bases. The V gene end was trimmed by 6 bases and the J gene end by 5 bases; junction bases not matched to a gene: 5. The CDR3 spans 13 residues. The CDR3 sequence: CASRSGGFTEAFF. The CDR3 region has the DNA TGTGCCAGCAGATCAGGGGGCTTTACTGAAGCTTTCTTT.

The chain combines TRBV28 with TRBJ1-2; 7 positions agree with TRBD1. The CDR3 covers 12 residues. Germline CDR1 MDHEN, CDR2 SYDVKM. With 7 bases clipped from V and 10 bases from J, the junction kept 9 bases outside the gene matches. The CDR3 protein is CASKGAPFYYTF. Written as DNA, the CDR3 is TGTGCCAGCAAGGGGGCGCCTTTTTACTACACCTTC.